The 18 T cell receptor beta chains reported below all come from one sample, sequenced in a study of T cells of healthy individuals. One entry per CDR3 protein results from TCRdb running MiXCR on the 5' RACE reads. The repertoire holds more than 85,000 distinct CDR3 sequences, with around 17% as singletons. The receptors originated from a human donor in good health.

This clonotype has at least ten counts. V and J are TRBV6-4 and TRBJ2-2; TRBD1 might be the D (6 bases). The germline gives CDR1 MRHNA, CDR2 SNTAGT. Trimming removed 3 bases at V and 3 bases at J, with 8 bases between. The CDR3 has 14 residues. The DNA for the CDR3 is TGTGCCAGCAGTGAGGCAGGGGACACCGGGGAGCTGTTTTTT. Protein product: CASSEAGDTGELFF.

The rearrangement joins TRBV28 to TRBJ2-5, with D maybe TRBD1 (5 bases). Trimming shortened V by 6 bases and J by 0 bases, and 17 bases separated the two germline ends. CDR3 size: 16 residues. Germline values: CDR1 MDHEN, CDR2 SYDVKM. CDR3 amino acids: CASSPLRALYQETQYF. CDR3 nucleotides: TGTGCCAGCAGCCCACTCAGGGCCTTGTACCAAGAGACCCAGTACTTC.

The chain is built from TRBV20-1 and TRBJ1-5; TRBD1 matches at 11 bases. The CDR3 extends over 16 amino acids. With V trimmed by 6 bases and J by 0 bases, 7 bases remained unmatched. Germline lookup yields CDR1 DFQATT and CDR2 SNEGSKA (reference sequence). CDR3 nucleotide sequence: TGCAGTGCCGAGGGACAGGGGGGCCATAGCAATCAGCCCCAGCATTTT. This codes for CSAEGQGGHSNQPQHF.

V gene TRBV2 combines with J gene TRBJ2-1, with 11 bases that match TRBD1. V lost 7 bases and J lost 7; bases outside the gene matches: 9. The CDR3 consists of 15 residues. CDR1 and CDR2 from the germline V gene are SNHLY and FYNNEI. Here the CDR3 reads CASTTGTGGGNEQFF. CDR3 DNA: TGTGCCAGCACCACCGGGACAGGGGGTGGGAATGAGCAGTTCTTC.

The chain links TRBV6-2 or TRBV6-3 to TRBJ2-7; D is ambiguous. Germline V gene data show CDR1 as MNHEY and CDR2 as SVGEGT. This CDR3 region has 13 residues. Trimming cost V 4 bases and J 5 bases, with 12 bases left between them. In DNA, the CDR3 is TGTGCCAGCAGTTCTCCTACGAAGAACGAGCAGTACTTC. Amino acid sequence: CASSSPTKNEQYF.

The chain recombines TRBV20-1 with TRBJ2-3, with 10 bases that match TRBD2. Per germline, CDR1 DFQATT and CDR2 SNEGSKA (reference sequence). This CDR3 has 15 amino acids. V was pared by 3 bases and J by 5 bases, with 8 bases of the junction left unmatched. The CDR3 coding sequence is TGCAGTGCTAGGAAAAGCGGGGGGGCCGGAGATACGCAGTATTTT. Translation: CSARKSGGAGDTQYF.

There are many counts of this clonotype. The chain has TRBV12-3 or TRBV12-4 and TRBJ2-5; D ambiguous. The CDR3 has 13 amino acids. V dropped 5 bases and J dropped 5 bases, with 12 bases sitting between them. The CDR3 nucleotides read TGTGCCAGCAGTCTAGGGTGGGTGGAGACCCAGTACTTC. This gives the protein CASSLGWVETQYF.

With respect to this clonotype: This may be a read error, as it is one base from a much larger clone. This chain uses TRBV28 with TRBJ1-4; 7 bases line up with TRBD1. The trim removed 4 bases at V and 5 bases at J, leaving 4 bases unmatched. The CDR3 runs to 14 residues. Germline V gives CDR1 MDHEN, CDR2 SYDVKM. The CDR3 nucleotides read TGTGCCAGCAGTTGCAGGGGGGGAAATGAAAAACTGTTTTTT. It specifies CASSCRGGNEKLFF.

This clonotype was recorded a few times. The chain recombines TRBV20-1 with TRBJ1-5; 10 nucleotides line up with TRBD1. Germline CDR1 reads DFQATT; CDR2 reads SNEGSKA (reference sequence). This CDR3 contains 14 residues. V dropped 6 bases and J dropped 4; count of bases not matched to a gene: 6. The CDR3 region has the DNA TGCAGTGCGAGGGACAGGGGATTGAATCAGCCCCAGCATTTT. Translation gives CSARDRGLNQPQHF.

This clonotype was seen at least ten times. The chain combines TRBV7-9 with TRBJ1-1; no reliable D call. The CDR3 sequence is 15 residues long. Trimming cost V 1 base and J 0 bases, with 9 bases left between them. Germline V gene sequence: CDR1 SEHNR, CDR2 FQNEAQ (reference sequence). In DNA, the CDR3 is TGTGCCAGCAGCTTAGAACGGAATTTGAACACTGAAGCTTTCTTT. It codes for CASSLERNLNTEAFF. Full variable domain (missing parts from reference TRBV7-9 and TRBJ1-1): DTGVSQNPRHKITKRGQNVTFRCDPISEHNRLYWYRQTLGQGPEFLTYFQNEAQLEKSRLLSDRFSAERPKGSFSTLEIQRTEQGDSAMYLCASSLERNLNTEAFFGQGTRLTVV.

The rearrangement joins TRBV7-9 to TRBJ2-3, with D unresolved. The CDR3 is 13 amino acids. Trimming cost V 2 bases and J 2 bases, with 5 bases left between them. The germline V gene encodes CDR1 SEHNR and CDR2 FQNEAQ (reference sequence). CDR3 sequence: CASSLSTTDTQYF. The CDR3 coding sequence is TGTGCCAGCAGCTTATCGACCACAGATACGCAGTATTTT.

This clonotype was observed at least ten times. The chain joins TRBV28 to TRBJ1-3, with D unresolved. The CDR3 spans 15 residues. Trimming stripped 5 bases from V and 0 bases from J, with 11 bases between. Germline V gene lookup returns CDR1 MDHEN and CDR2 SYDVKM. Here the CDR3 DNA reads TGTGCCAGCAGTCCGACTTCGAGCTCTGGAAACACCATATATTTT. It yields the protein CASSPTSSSGNTIYF.

This clonotype appeared many times. The chain couples TRBV14 to TRBJ2-2; D unresolved. The length of the CDR3 is 14 residues. CDR1 and CDR2 (germline): SGHDN, FVKESK. Trimming left V 7 bases short and J 1 base short, with 10 bases between. In nucleotides, the CDR3 is TGTGCCAGCAAGCTGAATATGAACACCGGGGAGCTGTTTTTT. Amino acids: CASKLNMNTGELFF.

This clonotype was seen a few times. The junction departs from the called germline gene at one end, perhaps through a read error. CDR3 nucleotide sequence: TGTGCCACGAGTGATGTACTAGCGCCCGGGGAGCTGTTTTTT. This sequence encodes CATSDVLAPGELFF. The chain has TRBV24-1 and TRBJ2-2, with TRBD2 identical over 7 bases. This CDR3 contains 14 residues. From germline, CDR1 is KGHDR and CDR2 SFDVKD.

The chain carries TRBV11-2 and TRBJ2-3; D remains unclear. The CDR3 is 16 residues long. V lost 3 bases, J lost 0 bases, and 13 bases lay in between. Germline V lookup: CDR1 SGHAT, CDR2 FQNNGV. Here the CDR3 reads CASSFRLSSSTDTQYF. Here the CDR3 DNA reads TGTGCCAGCAGCTTTAGGCTTTCCTCTAGCACAGATACGCAGTATTTT. Filled out from reference TRBV11-2 and TRBJ2-3, the complete variable domain reads EAGVAQSPRYKIIEKRQSVAFWCNPISGHATLYWYQQILGQGPKLLIQFQNNGVVDDSQLPKDRFSAERLKGVDSTLKIQPAKLEDSAVYLCASSFRLSSSTDTQYFGPGTRLTVL.

This clonotype was found a few times. The chain employs TRBV9 and TRBJ2-3; 9 nucleotides line up with TRBD2. J was trimmed by 2 bases and V by 4 bases; bases with no gene match: 5. This CDR3 has 15 amino acids. Germline CDR1 is SGDLS and CDR2 is YYNGEE. As DNA, the CDR3 is TGTGCCAGCAGCCGGAGCGGGGGGACCACAGATACGCAGTATTTT. Its translation is CASSRSGGTTDTQYF.

The rearrangement uses TRBV15 and TRBJ2-5; possibly TRBD2 for D (5 bases). V was pared by 0 bases and J by 5 bases, with 7 bases between. Germline-derived CDR1 and CDR2 are LNHNV and YYDKDF (reference sequence). The CDR3 spans 13 residues. CDR3: CATSRDSGETQYF. The CDR3 DNA reads TGTGCCACCAGCAGAGATTCGGGGGAGACCCAGTACTTC.

There are many counts of this clonotype. The rearrangement uses TRBV20-1 and TRBJ2-7, with a tentative D call TRBD2 (5 bases). Deletions cut 2 bases from V and 0 bases from J, with 11 bases between. The CDR3 length is 14 residues. Germline CDR1 DFQATT, CDR2 SNEGSKA (reference sequence). The DNA for the CDR3 is TGCAGTGCTAGATTGGAGCGGAGCTCCTACGAGCAGTACTTC. It specifies CSARLERSSYEQYF.